The 24 T cell receptor beta chains below all came from one sample that was sequenced in a study of naive and memory T cell subsets. An equimolar mix of two oligonucleotides served as the beta constant-region primer for TRBC1 and TRBC2. Each CDR3 protein gets one entry after TCRdb re-called the UMI-ligation and nested PCR reads with MiXCR. This sample has under 100,000 distinct CDR3 sequences, with 7% to 7.5% found just once. The material sequenced was central memory CD4+ T cells from blood. The receptor source for this set is a human donor in good health.

At least ten counts were recorded for this clonotype. The genes are TRBV11-2 and TRBJ1-3; D unresolved. V was shortened by 3 bases and J by 0 bases, with 0 bases between the two germline ends. CDR1 is SGHAT and CDR2 is FQNNGV in the germline V gene. This CDR3 is built from 12 residues. The CDR3 region has the DNA TGTGCCAGCAGCTTCTCTGGAAACACCATATATTTT. Residues: CASSFSGNTIYF.

This clonotype was seen many times. The chain employs TRBV5-5 and TRBJ1-1; D unclear. Germline CDR1 reads SGHKS; CDR2 reads YYEKEE (reference sequence). Trimming cost V 0 bases and J 1 base, with 7 bases left between them. This CDR3 spans 14 amino acids. CDR3 sequence: CASSLGPQNTEAFF. The CDR3 DNA is TGTGCCAGCAGCTTGGGGCCGCAGAACACTGAAGCTTTCTTT.

This clonotype occurred many times. The V and J genes are TRBV30 and TRBJ1-1, with a possible D match to TRBD1 (6 bases). Germline CDR1 and CDR2: GTSNPN and SVGIG (reference sequence). This CDR3 has 14 residues. Trimming stripped 4 bases from V and 3 bases from J, with 15 bases between. The CDR3 here is CAWTRGKVYTEAFF. For the CDR3, the DNA is TGTGCCTGGACAAGGGGGAAAGTCTACACTGAAGCTTTCTTT. Complete variable domain (other parts from reference TRBV30 and TRBJ1-1): SQTIHQWPATLVQPVGSPLSLECTVEGTSNPNLYWYRQAAGRGLQLLFYSVGIGQISSEVPQNLSASRPQDRQFILSSKKLLLSDSGFYLCAWTRGKVYTEAFFGQGTRLTVV.

This clonotype was observed at least ten times. J is TRBJ1-5 and V is TRBV6-2 or TRBV6-3, with 7 bases aligning to TRBD1. Germline lookup yields CDR1 MNHEY and CDR2 SVGEGT. The V and J ends lost 5 bases and 7 bases, in that order; junction bases with no gene match: 2. There are 12 residues in the CDR3. CDR3 sequence (DNA): TGTGCCAGCAGTACAGGGGTCCAGCCCCAGCATTTT. It is translated as CASSTGVQPQHF.

The chain joins TRBV4-2 to TRBJ2-1; D could derive from TRBD1 or TRBD2 (5 bases each). The CDR3 loop spans 14 amino acids. Germline-derived CDR1 and CDR2 are LGHNA and YNFKEQ. Trimming shortened V by 4 bases and J by 6 bases, and 13 bases separated the two germline ends. This CDR3 reads CASSPRGSSNEQFF. The CDR3 region has the DNA TGTGCCAGCAGCCCGAGGGGCTCTTCCAATGAGCAGTTCTTC.

This clonotype came up many times. J is TRBJ1-1 and V is TRBV2, with 7 bases fitting TRBD1. This CDR3 is built from 12 residues. CDR1 SNHLY and CDR2 FYNNEI come from the germline V gene. V shed 6 bases and J 8 bases; nucleotides not matched to a gene: 6. The chain's CDR3 is CASRRQGGEAFF. The CDR3 region has the DNA TGTGCCAGCAGACGACAGGGCGGGGAAGCTTTCTTT.

This clonotype was seen at least ten times. This sequence joins TRBV20-1 and TRBJ1-3; weak D call: TRBD1 (5 bases). Trimming left V 7 bases short and J 1 base short, with 20 bases between. CDR3 length: 16 residues. Germline V lookup: CDR1 DFQATT, CDR2 SNEGSKA (reference sequence). This CDR3 is CSVTNSFGGSGNTIYF. Here the CDR3 DNA reads TGCAGTGTTACAAATTCCTTCGGGGGGTCTGGAAACACCATATATTTT.

In its sample, this clonotype was seen many times. This chain links TRBV7-9 with TRBJ1-4; D gene uncertain. This CDR3 region has 12 residues. Trimming cost V 3 bases and J 13 bases, with 12 bases left between them. Looked up from germline, CDR1 is SEHNR and CDR2 is FQNEAQ (reference sequence). As DNA, the CDR3 is TGTGCCAGCAGCTTCCGGCAGGAACCACTGTTTTTT. Its translation: CASSFRQEPLFF.

This rearrangement joins TRBV20-1 to TRBJ2-5, with D maybe TRBD2 (6 bases). V was clipped by 3 bases and J by 6 bases, with 14 bases between them. Germline CDR1 and CDR2: DFQATT and SNEGSKA (reference sequence). The CDR3 is 13 amino acids. This CDR3 is CSASPGGAKTQYF. CDR3 DNA: TGCAGTGCTAGTCCTGGAGGGGCCAAGACCCAGTACTTC.

The rearrangement links TRBV12-3 or TRBV12-4 to TRBJ1-4; possibly TRBD1 for D (6 bases). This CDR3 is built from 15 residues. Deletions cut 5 bases from V and 4 bases from J, with 14 bases between. CDR3 DNA sequence: TGTGCCAGCAGTGCCCCCCGGACAGATAATGAAAAACTGTTTTTT. Translating it yields CASSAPRTDNEKLFF.

The gene calls are TRBV5-1 and TRBJ2-3, with D perhaps TRBD1 or TRBD2 (6 bases each). The germline V gene encodes CDR1 SGHRS and CDR2 YFSETQ. With 0 bases removed from V and 7 bases from J, the gap between germline ends came to 9 bases. This CDR3 region has 13 residues. The CDR3 DNA reads TGCGCCAGCAGCTTGGAGGGGGGATATACGCAGTATTTT. Its protein is CASSLEGGYTQYF. Drawing the rest from reference TRBV5-1 and TRBJ2-3, the complete variable domain is KAGVTQTPRYLIKTRGQQVTLSCSPISGHRSVSWYQQTPGQGLQFLFEYFSETQRNKGNFPGRFSGRQFSNSRSEMNVSTLELGDSALYLCASSLEGGYTQYFGPGTRLTVL.

This clonotype was seen many times. The V gene is TRBV2, the J gene TRBJ1-1; D is possibly TRBD1 (5 bases). The CDR3 has 14 residues. V lost 0 bases and J lost 11, with 16 bases in between. Germline values: CDR1 SNHLY, CDR2 FYNNEI. The CDR3 is CASSEANWGTEAFF. The CDR3 DNA is TGTGCCAGCAGTGAAGCGAACTGGGGGACCGAGGCTTTCTTT.

The chain recombines TRBV30 with TRBJ2-2, with a weak D call TRBD2 (6 bases). CDR1 is GTSNPN and CDR2 is SVGIG in the germline V gene (reference sequence). Trimming pared 2 bases from V and 8 bases from J, leaving 12 bases between. The length of the CDR3 is 13 residues. In nucleotides, the CDR3 is TGTGCCTGGAGTTCTGGCGGGATTGGGGAGCTGTTTTTT. Protein: CAWSSGGIGELFF.

This clonotype was recorded at least ten times. This rearrangement joins TRBV28 to TRBJ1-1; 7 bases line up with TRBD1. The CDR3 length is 17 residues. The V gene end was trimmed by 0 bases and the J gene end by 1 base; junction bases not matched to a gene: 8. Germline values: CDR1 MDHEN, CDR2 SYDVKM. The CDR3 reads CASSLWETGKKNTEAFF. The DNA of the CDR3 is TGTGCCAGCAGTTTATGGGAGACAGGGAAGAAGAACACTGAAGCTTTCTTT.

The CDR3 is CASSPASGRAGEQFF. In DNA form, the CDR3 reads TGCGCCAGCAGCCCGGCTAGCGGGAGGGCCGGTGAGCAGTTCTTC. V usage is TRBV5-1 and J usage is TRBJ2-1; 12 bases match TRBD2. CDR3 length: 15 amino acids. Trimming removed 4 bases from V and 9 bases from J; junction bases left unmatched: 8. From germline, CDR1 is SGHRS and CDR2 YFSETQ.

The chain recombines TRBV28 with TRBJ2-6, with D perhaps TRBD1 (7 bases). Germline-derived CDR1 and CDR2 are MDHEN and SYDVKM. The length of the CDR3 is 17 residues. Trimming took 7 bases from V and 6 from J, leaving 22 bases between them. CDR3 sequence reads: CASTSGDSPVAANVLTF. The CDR3 region has the DNA TGTGCCAGCACATCGGGGGACAGCCCCGTGGCGGCCAACGTCCTGACTTTC.

The V call is TRBV5-1, the J call TRBJ2-1; 8 bases map to TRBD2. The length of the CDR3 is 18 residues. Unmatched junction bases numbered 20, after V lost 4 bases and J lost 8 bases. The germline V gene has CDR1 SGHRS and CDR2 YFSETQ. CDR3 nucleotide sequence: TGCGCCAGCAGCACCGGGTCCAAAACGTCGGGGGGGCAGGATGAGCAGTTCTTC. It yields the protein CASSTGSKTSGGQDEQFF.

The chain uses TRBV4-3 and TRBJ1-1, with D hard to call. The length of the CDR3 is 14 residues. Germline assignment: CDR1 LGHNA and CDR2 YSLEER. V shed 3 bases and J shed 1 base, with 9 bases lying between them. CDR3 loop: CASSQARGNTEAFF. In DNA, the CDR3 is TGCGCCAGCAGCCAGGCTAGAGGGAACACTGAAGCTTTCTTT.

This clonotype was counted a few times. The rearrangement joins TRBV14 to TRBJ2-7; 8 positions agree with TRBD1. The CDR3 is 15 amino acids. Looked up from germline, CDR1 is SGHDN and CDR2 is FVKESK. The V segment lost 2 bases and the J segment 6 bases; nucleotides outside the gene matches: 9. The CDR3 here is CASSQRQGLLREQYF. As DNA, the CDR3 is TGTGCCAGCAGCCAACGACAGGGGCTACTACGCGAGCAGTACTTC.

At least ten counts were recorded for this clonotype. This chain uses TRBV12-3 or TRBV12-4 with TRBJ2-3, with 7 bases fitting TRBD1. Losses at the gene ends were 5 bases for V and 0 bases for J; bases not matched to a gene: 2. This CDR3 is 14 amino acids long. CDR3 in DNA: TGTGCCAGCAGTCCGGGACAGAGCACAGATACGCAGTATTTT. Protein product: CASSPGQSTDTQYF.

The gene calls are TRBV2 and TRBJ1-2; a weak D match, TRBD1 (5 bases). CDR3 size: 16 residues. Looked up from germline, CDR1 is SNHLY and CDR2 is FYNNEI. V was pared by 2 bases and J by 0 bases, with 13 bases between. CDR3 sequence: CASSETRQSTNYGYTF. DNA for the CDR3: TGTGCCAGCAGTGAAACCCGACAGAGTACTAACTATGGCTACACCTTC.

This clonotype turned up a few times. In nucleotides, the CDR3 is TGCAGCGTTGAAGATGATGGGGACATTCAGTACTTC. Translating it yields CSVEDDGDIQYF. V usage is TRBV29-1 and J usage is TRBJ2-4; D not certain. The CDR3 runs 12 residues. The ends were cut back, 0 bases at V and 8 bases at J, with 8 bases in the middle. Germline V gene sequence: CDR1 SQVTM, CDR2 ANQGSEA.

This clonotype was counted a few times. This sequence joins TRBV18 and TRBJ2-3, with 10 bases aligning to TRBD2. The CDR3 consists of 16 residues. J lost 0 bases, V lost 1 base, and 1 base had no gene match. Germline-derived CDR1 and CDR2 are KGHSH and LQKENI. CDR3 amino acids: CASSPQTSGSTDTQYF. CDR3 in DNA: TGTGCCAGCTCACCACAGACTAGCGGGAGCACAGATACGCAGTATTTT.

The V gene is TRBV14, the J gene TRBJ2-1, with D unclear. The germline V gene encodes CDR1 SGHDN and CDR2 FVKESK. V was shortened by 3 bases and J by 0 bases, with 12 bases between the two germline ends. The CDR3 runs to 16 residues. The CDR3 protein is CASSHNVPSSYNEQFF. In DNA form, the CDR3 reads TGTGCCAGCAGCCATAACGTTCCGAGCTCCTACAATGAGCAGTTCTTC.